The next 13 T cell receptor beta chains were all read from a single sample in a study of cytotoxic CD8 clonotypes in ibrutinib-treated CLL. Repertoires were generated with immunoSEQ multiplex PCR, while TCRdb's copy carries only in-frame clones and drops some. The sample records 100,000 to 150,000 clones, 70% to 90% being singletons. The input for sequencing was PBMCs, taken after 24 months of ibrutinib treatment. Every receptor here comes from a human donor with chronic lymphocytic leukemia.

CDR3: CASSFGPVGTGELFF. The CDR3 coding sequence is TGTGCCAGCAGCTTTGGTCCGGTAGGCACCGGGGAGCTGTTTTTT. This chain uses TRBV9 with TRBJ2-2; D is undetermined. Trimming stripped 4 bases from V and 4 bases from J, with 14 bases between. The CDR3 consists of 15 residues. The germline CDR1 and CDR2 sequences are SGDLS and YYNGEE. Full variable domain (missing parts from reference TRBV9 and TRBJ2-2): DSGVTQTPKHLITATGQRVTLRCSPRSGDLSVYWYQQSLDQGLQFLIQYYNGEERAKGNILERFSAQQFPDLHSELNLSSLELGDSALYFCASSFGPVGTGELFFGEGSRLTVL.

This clone was seen a single time. The chain is built from TRBV5-1 and TRBJ2-2; D is ambiguous. Germline values: CDR1 SGHRS, CDR2 YFSETQ. The germline V and J ends were trimmed by 0 bases and 6 bases, with 12 bases remaining between them. This CDR3 contains 15 residues. This chain's CDR3 is CASSLEVNLPGELFF. Here the CDR3 DNA reads TGCGCCAGCAGCTTGGAGGTTAATCTCCCCGGGGAGCTGTTTTTT.

The gene calls are TRBV14 and TRBJ2-2; D is unclear. The CDR3 runs 15 residues. V lost 4 bases, J lost 3 bases, and 12 bases lay in between. Germline V gene data show CDR1 as SGHDN and CDR2 as FVKESK. As DNA, the CDR3 is TGTGCCAGCAGCCGAGGCAAAGGGTACACCGGGGAGCTGTTTTTT. This codes for CASSRGKGYTGELFF.

The J gene is TRBJ1-4, the V gene TRBV27; D possibly corresponds to TRBD1 (6 bases). Germline CDR1 and CDR2: MNHEY and SMNVEV (reference sequence). Trimming cost V 8 bases and J 1 base, with 23 bases left between them. The CDR3 contains 18 residues. CDR3 sequence: CASSLRGERIKTNEKLFF. DNA for the CDR3: TGTGCCAGCTCTTTAAGGGGGGAGCGTATAAAAACTAATGAAAAACTGTTTTTT.

The rearrangement uses TRBV27 and TRBJ1-6, with 7 bases fitting TRBD1. The CDR3 runs to 14 residues. J was trimmed by 7 bases and V by 6 bases; bases with no gene match: 6. Germline V CDR1 and CDR2: MNHEY, SMNVEV (reference sequence). The CDR3, as DNA: TGTGCCAGCAGCACAGGGGCGAGAAATTCACCCCTCCACTTT. Translation: CASSTGARNSPLHF.

The chain is built from TRBV7-9 and TRBJ2-7; D perhaps matches TRBD1 (5 bases). The V end lost 6 bases, the J end lost 5 bases, and 14 bases lay between the germline ends. The length of the CDR3 is 13 residues. Per germline, CDR1 SEHNR and CDR2 FQNEAQ (reference sequence). Here the CDR3 DNA reads TGTGCCAGCAGTTCGCGCAGGGTCAACGAGCAGTACTTC. Its protein is CASSSRRVNEQYF.

The rearrangement joins TRBV15 to TRBJ1-6; D gene ambiguous. Germline V gene lookup returns CDR1 LNHNV and CDR2 YYDKDF (reference sequence). The CDR3 extends over 17 amino acids. The germline V and J ends were trimmed by 0 bases and 9 bases, with 18 bases remaining between them. The CDR3 DNA reads TGTGCCACCAGCAGAGATCGGGGAACGGTGAAGGGTTCACCCCTCCACTTT. Translation: CATSRDRGTVKGSPLHF.

The V gene is TRBV19, the J gene TRBJ1-3; perhaps TRBD1 as D (5 bases). V was shortened by 7 bases and J by 8 bases, with 18 bases between the two germline ends. The CDR3 has 14 residues. Germline lookup yields CDR1 LNHDA and CDR2 SQIVND (reference sequence). CDR3 sequence: CASKIQGALDTIYF. Here the CDR3 DNA reads TGTGCCAGTAAAATCCAGGGAGCATTAGACACCATATATTTT. Using reference TRBV19 and TRBJ1-3 for the parts outside the CDR3, the full variable domain is DGGITQSPKYLFRKEGQNVTLSCEQNLNHDAMYWYRQDPGQGLRLIYYSQIVNDFQKGDIAEGYSVSREKKESFPLTVTSAQKNPTAFYLCASKIQGALDTIYFGEGSWLTVV.

The table lists this clone with a count of one. This rearrangement joins TRBV7-8 to TRBJ1-5; D not resolved. The CDR3 is 17 amino acids. Germline loops: CDR1 SGHVS, CDR2 FQNEAQ. V was shortened by 1 base and J by 0 bases, with 13 bases between the two germline ends. CDR3: CASSLVPGSYSNQPQHF. DNA of the CDR3: TGTGCCAGCAGCTTAGTTCCCGGGTCTTATAGCAATCAGCCCCAGCATTTT.

This sequence joins TRBV5-4 and TRBJ1-1, with D tentatively TRBD1 (5 bases). This CDR3 has 15 amino acids. Trimming removed 0 bases at V and 5 bases at J, with 14 bases between. CDR1 SGHNT and CDR2 YYREEE come from the germline V gene (reference sequence). The CDR3 sequence: CASSLGLRGRTEAFF. In DNA form, the CDR3 reads TGTGCCAGCAGCTTGGGCCTGAGGGGACGGACTGAAGCTTTCTTT.

With regard to this clone: The same CDR3 also results from other DNA sequences found in this sample. The chain joins TRBV28 to TRBJ1-1; D uncertain. CDR3 length: 12 amino acids. V shed 6 bases and J shed 0 bases, with 5 bases lying between them. The germline gives CDR1 MDHEN, CDR2 SYDVKM. The CDR3 region has the DNA TGTGCCAGCAGATCAGTGAACACTGAAGCTTTCTTT. It encodes CASRSVNTEAFF.

V and J are TRBV7-9 and TRBJ2-4; possible D gene TRBD2, 6 bases. The V gene lost 4 bases and the J gene lost 0 bases, with 13 bases spanning the gap. The germline V gene has CDR1 SEHNR and CDR2 FQNEAQ (reference sequence). The CDR3 sequence is 16 residues long. The CDR3 nucleotides read TGTGCCAGCAGCTCAGGAGGGGACCTAGCCAAAAACATTCAGTACTTC. It translates to CASSSGGDLAKNIQYF.

The chain carries TRBV27 and TRBJ2-2; no clear D. The V gene's germline CDR1 is MNHEY and CDR2 SMNVEV (reference sequence). The CDR3 extends over 14 amino acids. Trimming stripped 3 bases from V and 1 base from J, with 6 bases between. The CDR3 DNA follows: TGTGCCAGCAGTTTGAACAGGAACACCGGGGAGCTGTTTTTT. It codes for CASSLNRNTGELFF.